The next 10 T cell receptor beta chains were all read from a single sample in a study of cytomegalovirus exposure and HLA in healthy donors. The PCR was carried out with 60 Vbeta primers and 13 Jbeta primers. Libraries were prepared by immunoSEQ multiplex PCR; TCRdb keeps only in-frame clonotypes and omits some of them. The table lists under 200,000 clones, about three quarters of them singletons, with under 1.5% in the top ten. Material: PBMCs. The receptors here all came from a woman aged 25 to 39 in good health and CMV-seronegative.

J is TRBJ2-1 and V is TRBV5-1, with 10 bases identical to TRBD1. Germline CDR1 SGHRS, CDR2 YFSETQ. The trim removed 1 base at V and 8 bases at J, leaving 3 bases unmatched. The CDR3 has 14 residues. CDR3 protein: CASSLRDRGDEQFF. CDR3 in DNA: TGCGCCAGCAGCTTGCGGGACAGGGGTGATGAGCAGTTCTTC.

This chain connects TRBV18 to TRBJ2-5; D uncertain. Germline V gene lookup returns CDR1 KGHSH and CDR2 LQKENI. Trimming took 2 bases from V and 0 from J, leaving 4 bases between them. The CDR3 has 13 amino acids. The chain's CDR3 is CASSPTDQETQYF. In nucleotides, the CDR3 is TGTGCCAGCTCACCAACGGACCAAGAGACCCAGTACTTC.

V usage is TRBV9 and J usage is TRBJ2-3, with no clear D. The CDR3 has 15 amino acids. The V end lost 3 bases, the J end lost 0 bases, and 11 bases lay between the germline ends. CDR1 and CDR2 (germline): SGDLS, YYNGEE. The CDR3 spells CASSGRGISTDTQYF. CDR3 DNA sequence: TGTGCCAGCAGCGGGAGAGGAATAAGCACAGATACGCAGTATTTT.

The gene calls are TRBV27 and TRBJ2-7, with no clear D. In germline, CDR1 is MNHEY, CDR2 SMNVEV (reference sequence). With 1 base removed from V and 1 base from J, the gap between germline ends came to 8 bases. CDR3 length equals 14 residues. The CDR3 is CASSLFYSSYEQYF. As DNA, the CDR3 is TGTGCCAGCAGTTTATTTTACAGTTCCTACGAGCAGTACTTC.

The chain carries TRBV29-1 and TRBJ1-1; possible D gene TRBD1, 5 bases. Germline CDR1 is SQVTM and CDR2 is ANQGSEA. Trimming cost V 5 bases and J 1 base, with 14 bases left between them. This CDR3 has 14 amino acids. CDR3 amino acids: CSVSWGGWNTEAFF. Here the CDR3 DNA reads TGCAGCGTTTCCTGGGGGGGGTGGAACACTGAAGCTTTCTTT.

This chain uses TRBV19 with TRBJ1-2; D uncertain. Germline V gene lookup returns CDR1 LNHDA and CDR2 SQIVND (reference sequence). Trimming removed 3 bases at V and 1 base at J, with 12 bases between. There are 15 residues in the CDR3. The CDR3 spells CASSIPGLFNYGYTF. The CDR3 region has the DNA TGTGCCAGTAGTATCCCAGGACTTTTTAACTATGGCTACACCTTC.

The chain joins TRBV19 to TRBJ1-6; D call uncertain. The CDR3 loop spans 15 amino acids. V lost 3 bases and J 0 bases, leaving 6 bases between the germline ends. Germline lookup yields CDR1 LNHDA and CDR2 SQIVND (reference sequence). CDR3 sequence: CASSMISSYNSPLHF. The CDR3 nucleotides read TGTGCCAGTAGTATGATTAGCTCCTATAATTCACCCCTCCACTTT.

The rearrangement joins TRBV5-6 to TRBJ2-1; 11 bases align to TRBD2. V gave up 4 bases and J gave up 10 bases; unmatched junction bases: 10. The germline V gene encodes CDR1 SGHDT and CDR2 YYEEEE. The CDR3 is 15 residues long. The CDR3: CASSQHSGGGSEQFF. DNA for the CDR3: TGTGCCAGCAGCCAACATAGCGGGGGGGGCTCGGAGCAGTTCTTC.

The chain is built from TRBV7-2 and TRBJ2-7; 9 bases line up with TRBD1. The length of the CDR3 is 15 residues. Germline-derived CDR1 and CDR2 are SGHTA and FQGNSA. Losses at the gene ends were 4 bases for V and 2 bases for J; bases not matched to a gene: 6. This CDR3 reads CASSSRQGGTYEQYF. The CDR3 nucleotides read TGTGCCAGCAGCTCCCGACAGGGGGGCACCTACGAGCAGTACTTC.

The V call is TRBV4-2, the J call TRBJ1-4, with 7 positions matching TRBD1. Trimming took 1 base from V and 8 from J; bases not matched to a gene: 7. CDR1 LGHNA and CDR2 YNFKEQ come from the germline V gene. The CDR3 totals 15 residues. The CDR3 is CASSQVGDSREKLFF. Here the CDR3 DNA reads TGTGCCAGCAGCCAAGTTGGGGACAGTCGGGAAAAACTGTTTTTT.